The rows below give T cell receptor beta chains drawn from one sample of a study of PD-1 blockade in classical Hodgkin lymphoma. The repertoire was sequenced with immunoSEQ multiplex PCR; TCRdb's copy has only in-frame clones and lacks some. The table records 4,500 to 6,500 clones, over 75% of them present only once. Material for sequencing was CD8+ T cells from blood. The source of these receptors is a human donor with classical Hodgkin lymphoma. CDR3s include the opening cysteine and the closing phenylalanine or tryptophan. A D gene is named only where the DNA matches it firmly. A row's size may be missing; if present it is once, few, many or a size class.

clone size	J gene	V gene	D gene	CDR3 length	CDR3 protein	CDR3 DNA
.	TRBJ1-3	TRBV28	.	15	CATNARSYSGNTIYF	TGTGCCACCAACGCGAGGTCCTACTCTGGAAACACCATATATTTT
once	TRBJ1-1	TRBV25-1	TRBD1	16	CASSPGVWDSHTEAFF	TGTGCCAGCAGTCCCGGTGTATGGGACAGTCACACTGAAGCTTTCTTT
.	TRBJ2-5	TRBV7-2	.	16	CASSHRARPSKETQYF	TGTGCCAGCAGCCACAGGGCTAGGCCTTCCAAAGAGACCCAGTACTTC
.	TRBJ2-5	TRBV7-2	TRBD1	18	CASSSHVLQGALAETQYF	TGTGCCAGCAGTTCGCACGTGTTGCAGGGGGCGCTTGCAGAGACCCAGTACTTC
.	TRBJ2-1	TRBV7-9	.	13	CASSPDGPNEQFF	TGTGCCAGCAGCCCGGACGGACCCAATGAGCAGTTCTTC
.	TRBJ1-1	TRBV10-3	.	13	CAIRYSSNTEAFF	TGTGCCATCAGGTACAGCTCGAACACTGAAGCTTTCTTT
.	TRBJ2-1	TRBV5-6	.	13	CASSSTVYNEQFF	TGTGCCAGCAGCTCGACAGTCTACAATGAGCAGTTCTTC
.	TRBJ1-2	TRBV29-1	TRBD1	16	CSVEEFMSEGADGYTF	TGCAGCGTTGAAGAATTTATGTCCGAGGGGGCGGATGGCTACACCTTC
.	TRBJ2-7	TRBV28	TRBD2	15	CASSTPTSVSYEQYF	TGTGCCAGCAGCACTCCAACTAGCGTCTCCTACGAGCAGTACTTC
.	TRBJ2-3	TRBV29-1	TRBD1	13	CSVYGDRADTQYF	TGCAGCGTCTACGGGGACAGGGCAGATACGCAGTATTTT
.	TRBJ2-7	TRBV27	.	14	CASSFQRAPYEQYF	TGTGCCAGCAGTTTTCAACGGGCCCCCTACGAGCAGTACTTC
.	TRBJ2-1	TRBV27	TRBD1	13	CASSPTGANEQFF	TGTGCCAGCAGCCCGACAGGGGCCAATGAGCAGTTCTTC
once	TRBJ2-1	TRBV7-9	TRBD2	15	CASSLETAGANEQFF	TGTGCCAGCAGCTTAGAAACAGCGGGGGCCAATGAGCAGTTCTTC
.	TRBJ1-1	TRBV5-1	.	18	CASSLGFGLAGENTEAFF	TGCGCCAGCAGCTTGGGGTTCGGGTTGGCAGGGGAGAACACTGAAGCTTTCTTT
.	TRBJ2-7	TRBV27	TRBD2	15	CASSPKRDGSYEQYF	TGTGCCAGCAGTCCCAAGCGGGACGGCTCCTACGAGCAGTACTTC
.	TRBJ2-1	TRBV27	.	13	CASSLDGYNEQFF	TGTGCCAGCAGTTTGGACGGATACAATGAGCAGTTCTTC
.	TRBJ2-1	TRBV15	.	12	CATGGPYNEQFF	TGTGCCACCGGGGGCCCCTACAATGAGCAGTTCTTC
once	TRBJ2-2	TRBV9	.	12	CASSVAGGELFF	TGTGCCAGCAGCGTAGCGGGCGGGGAGCTGTTTTTT
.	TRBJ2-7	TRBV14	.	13	CASSSDRPLEQYF	TGTGCCAGCAGCTCGGACAGACCTCTGGAGCAGTACTTC
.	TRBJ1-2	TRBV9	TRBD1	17	CASSVDRGNRLDYGYTF	TGTGCCAGCAGCGTAGACAGGGGCAACCGCTTGGACTATGGCTACACCTTC
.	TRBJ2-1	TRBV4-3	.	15	CASSQGSSGSHEQFF	TGCGCCAGCAGCCAGGGGTCTTCCGGGAGCCATGAGCAGTTCTTC
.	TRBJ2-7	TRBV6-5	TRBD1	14	CASRSGTGPYEQYF	TGTGCCAGCAGGTCCGGGACAGGGCCCTACGAGCAGTACTTC
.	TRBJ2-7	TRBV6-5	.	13	CASSYLSGYEQYF	TGTGCCAGCAGTTATCTATCGGGATACGAGCAGTACTTC
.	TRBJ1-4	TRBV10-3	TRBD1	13	CAINSGGNEKLFF	TGTGCCATCAACTCAGGGGGTAATGAAAAACTGTTTTTT
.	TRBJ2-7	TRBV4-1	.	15	CASSYRLRESYEQYF	TGCGCCAGCAGCTATAGGCTTCGGGAGTCCTACGAGCAGTACTTC
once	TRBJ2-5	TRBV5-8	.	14	CASSLERGRETQYF	TGTGCCAGCAGCTTGGAGAGGGGCAGGGAGACCCAGTACTTC
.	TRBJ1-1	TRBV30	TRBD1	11	CAWSGQGEAFF	TGTGCCTGGAGTGGACAGGGTGAAGCTTTCTTT
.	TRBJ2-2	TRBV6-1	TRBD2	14	CARGGAGVTGELFF	TGTGCCAGGGGTGGGGCGGGAGTAACCGGGGAGCTGTTTTTT
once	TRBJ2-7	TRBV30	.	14	CAWSGDSMGSEQYF	TGTGCCTGGAGTGGCGACTCCATGGGTTCCGAGCAGTACTTC
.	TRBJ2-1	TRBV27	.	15	CASSIMRGSYNEQFF	TGTGCCAGCAGTATCATGCGTGGCTCCTACAATGAGCAGTTCTTC
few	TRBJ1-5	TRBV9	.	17	CASSRAQGCQWFQPQHF	TGTGCCAGCAGCCGGGCCCAAGGTTGTCAGTGGTTTCAGCCCCAGCATTTT
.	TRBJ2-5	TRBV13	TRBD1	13	CASSLERGQTQYF	TGTGCCAGCAGCTTAGAAAGGGGGCAGACCCAGTACTTC
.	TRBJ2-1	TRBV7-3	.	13	CASSSAGDNEQFF	TGTGCCAGCAGTTCGGCCGGGGACAATGAGCAGTTCTTC
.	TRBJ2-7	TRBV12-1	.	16	CASSICPLRGLYEQYF	TGTGCCAGCAGCATTTGCCCCTTGCGGGGACTCTACGAGCAGTACTTC
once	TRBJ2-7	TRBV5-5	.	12	CASSTGGYEQYF	TGTGCCAGCAGTACCGGGGGCTACGAGCAGTACTTC
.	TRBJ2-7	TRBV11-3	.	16	CASSLQGLEYRYEQYF	TGTGCCAGCAGCTTACAGGGCTTGGAATACCGATACGAGCAGTACTTC
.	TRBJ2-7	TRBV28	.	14	CASSFQGSSYEQYF	TGTGCCAGCAGTTTTCAGGGGAGCTCCTACGAGCAGTACTTC
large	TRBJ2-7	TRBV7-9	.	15	CASSPRWEGDGEQYF	TGTGCCAGCAGCCCCCGGTGGGAGGGGGACGGGGAGCAGTACTTC
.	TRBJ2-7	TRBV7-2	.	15	CASSLSRGRVYEQYF	TGTGCCAGCAGCTTAAGTAGGGGCAGGGTCTACGAGCAGTACTTC
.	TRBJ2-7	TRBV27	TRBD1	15	CASSSPTGPTYEQYF	TGTGCCAGCAGTTCCCCGACAGGGCCAACCTACGAGCAGTACTTC
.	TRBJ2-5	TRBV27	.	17	CASSLWSSALSTETQYF	TGTGCCAGCAGTTTGTGGAGTTCGGCACTATCTACAGAGACCCAGTACTTC
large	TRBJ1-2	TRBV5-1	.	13	CASSFDKTYGYTF	TGCGCCAGCAGCTTTGACAAGACCTATGGCTACACCTTC
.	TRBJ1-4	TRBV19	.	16	CASSIKAQASNEKLFF	TGTGCCAGTAGTATAAAAGCGCAGGCTTCTAATGAAAAACTGTTTTTT
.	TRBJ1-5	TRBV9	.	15	CASSPTGDPNQPQHF	TGTGCCAGCAGCCCTACGGGGGACCCTAATCAGCCCCAGCATTTT